The clone carrying this T cell receptor beta chain has more than one count but fewer than ten. Its antigen is still unknown. The authors' processing: The study's classifier, a distant-metastasis tool for papillary thyroid cancer, was built using CDR3 differences across clinicopathological groups. TCRdb called clones again from the PCR reads with MiXCR. The V and J calls shown here were made by TCRdb, not taken from the authors' results. This table holds around 34,000 clones, around 20% found once. The sample is drawn from a study of metastatic and nonmetastatic thyroid tumors. About the research overall: Malignant and benign thyroid patients had repertoires compared in peripheral blood and tumor or nodule tissue. Study-wide points: TCR beta diversity was reportedly significantly higher in malignant thyroid tumors than benign nodules, in blood and tumor.

Ahead of thyroid surgery, no patient had received treatment of any kind. Germline assignment: CDR1 MDHEN and CDR2 SYDVKM. With 7 bases removed from V and 7 bases from J, the gap between germline ends came to 11 bases. This CDR3 contains 12 residues. The clonotype originates from a female donor with papillary thyroid cancer or a benign thyroid nodule (not recorded which). Some clones in this sample may be carry-over from other donors' samples. This rearrangement joins TRBV28 to TRBJ2-1; D unclear. The sample consisted of blood. CDR3 amino acids: CASKPGWNEQFF. In nucleotides, the CDR3 is TGTGCCAGCAAACCAGGATGGAATGAGCAGTTCTTC.